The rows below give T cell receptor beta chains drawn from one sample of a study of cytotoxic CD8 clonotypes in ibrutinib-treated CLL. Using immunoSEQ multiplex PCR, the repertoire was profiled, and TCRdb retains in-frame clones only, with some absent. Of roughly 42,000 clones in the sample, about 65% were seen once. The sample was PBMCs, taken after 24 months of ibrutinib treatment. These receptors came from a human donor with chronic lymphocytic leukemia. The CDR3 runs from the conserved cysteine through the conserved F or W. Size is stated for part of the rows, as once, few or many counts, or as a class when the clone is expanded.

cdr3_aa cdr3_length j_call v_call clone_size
CASSLGPGSETQYF 14 TRBJ2-5 TRBV5-1 -
CASSLAGTAEKLFF 14 TRBJ1-4 TRBV5-1 once
CASSSVWGNTGELFF 15 TRBJ2-2 TRBV5-4 -
CASSVRGETGFYEQYF 16 TRBJ2-7 TRBV9 -
CASSPLRRESTGELFF 16 TRBJ2-2 TRBV7-9 few
CASLPAISNQPQHF 14 TRBJ1-5 TRBV19 -
CARSTDQPQHF 11 TRBJ1-5 TRBV5-3 medium-sized
CASSVLAGGGDEQFF 15 TRBJ2-1 TRBV9 -
CASSGGVAGALETQYF 16 TRBJ2-5 TRBV6-1 -
CASSLAMGTGALSSYNEQFF 20 TRBJ2-1 TRBV7-2 -
CASGRIPHNEQFF 13 TRBJ2-1 TRBV6-5 few
CASSLGLAGFNEQFF 15 TRBJ2-1 TRBV5-6 -
CASSEAGLARWNIQYF 16 TRBJ2-4 TRBV2 -
CASSLGTGTEQFF 13 TRBJ2-1 TRBV19 -
CASSFDFGRDYEQYF 15 TRBJ2-7 TRBV7-9 -
CASSLEVHPQGYEQFF 16 TRBJ2-1 TRBV5-1 -
CTSSGTGFGYTF 12 TRBJ1-2 TRBV1 -
CASSVLDSNQPQHF 14 TRBJ1-5 TRBV2 -
CASSNGQGNTGELFF 15 TRBJ2-2 TRBV18 few
CASSFGVQNSYEQYF 15 TRBJ2-7 TRBV5-1 -
CASSELGFYSGNTIYF 16 TRBJ1-3 TRBV6-1 few
CASSAWTSGGATQYF 15 TRBJ2-5 TRBV2 -
CASSLASTSGRAGGELFF 18 TRBJ2-2 TRBV5-1 few
CASSLVVTGGRRGQETQYF 19 TRBJ2-5 TRBV11-2 -
CASSEQGVGEQFF 13 TRBJ2-1 TRBV6-1 few
CASLEAPIYSGANVLTF 17 TRBJ2-6 TRBV7-9 few
CASSLSGRPEQYF 13 TRBJ2-7 TRBV27 -
CASSLLGGQRTDTQYF 16 TRBJ2-3 TRBV5-1 once
CASSLSLGVGIYEQYF 16 TRBJ2-7 TRBV27 -
CAGGAGANVLTF 12 TRBJ2-6 TRBV2 -
CASSDDSGRADTQYF 15 TRBJ2-3 TRBV2 -
CASSTGLAGGPYEQYF 16 TRBJ2-7 TRBV27 -
CAWSVGTGLEKLFF 14 TRBJ1-4 TRBV30 once
CASSQVLITSTDTQYF 16 TRBJ2-3 TRBV4-1 -
CASSGAGGPVDTQYF 15 TRBJ2-3 TRBV2 -
CASSFRDSLRYPYEQYF 17 TRBJ2-7 TRBV27 -
CACGPTYNEQFF 12 TRBJ2-1 TRBV2 few
CSVDIGLAEPTQYF 14 TRBJ2-5 TRBV29-1 -
CASSLEGAAPYEQYF 15 TRBJ2-7 TRBV7-9 many
CASSRAVSDRAQHF 14 TRBJ1-5 TRBV6-6 -
CASSQMNSPRGETQYF 16 TRBJ2-5 TRBV4-2 few
CASSSGLAGYNEQFF 15 TRBJ2-1 TRBV11-3 -
CASSPGTGYGYTF 13 TRBJ1-2 TRBV6-5 -
CASSIVWTGTGEQYF 15 TRBJ2-7 TRBV19 few
CRGVGGLGNTEAFF 14 TRBJ1-1 TRBV29-1 -
CASSQRRQGGTQYF 14 TRBJ2-5 TRBV14 -
CASSRDPEKAQYF 13 TRBJ2-3 TRBV7-3 -
CASGQGAVGANVLTF 15 TRBJ2-6 TRBV2 few
CASRGGTDTQYF 12 TRBJ2-3 TRBV21-1 -
CASSQDRGPYYEQYF 15 TRBJ2-7 TRBV5-5 -
CASSLDRSMGYEQYF 15 TRBJ2-7 TRBV5-1 -
CASSVGGLADYEQYF 15 TRBJ2-7 TRBV9 few
CSAPANYGYTF 11 TRBJ1-2 TRBV20-1 -
CASSRTSGSSYEQYF 15 TRBJ2-7 TRBV7-6 few
CSVESGRAAGEKLFF 15 TRBJ1-4 TRBV29-1 -
CASSQATGGGLSTDTQYF 18 TRBJ2-3 TRBV4-2 -
CASSLVGLGGEQFF 14 TRBJ2-1 TRBV7-7 -
CASSLGTSGRYNEQFF 16 TRBJ2-1 TRBV14 -
CASSYQTGGNEKLFF 15 TRBJ1-4 TRBV5-1 once